These 3 T cell receptor beta chains share one sample of origin, sequenced in a study of early stage breast cancer tumors. The method was immunoSEQ multiplex PCR; TCRdb's version includes in-frame clones alone and lacks a portion of them. The sample yields roughly 49,000 clones, roughly 78% seen once. Sequenced: blood. The receptors shown here come from a person aged 40-50 years with breast cancer.

This clone was seen only once. This rearrangement joins TRBV15 to TRBJ2-3; tentative D call: TRBD2 (5 bases). Germline CDR1 reads LNHNV; CDR2 reads YYDKDF (reference sequence). The CDR3 contains 16 residues. The germline V and J ends were trimmed by 0 bases and 2 bases, with 12 bases remaining between them. Written as DNA, the CDR3 is TGTGCCACCAGCAGAGATAGAGGGCGGTCCACAGATACGCAGTATTTT. Translation: CATSRDRGRSTDTQYF.

This clone was recorded once. With a much larger clone just one base away, this may be a read error. The J gene is TRBJ2-1, the V gene TRBV6-4, with 7 bases identical to TRBD1. Germline loops: CDR1 MRHNA, CDR2 SNTAGT. This CDR3 spans 15 amino acids. The V segment lost 5 bases and the J segment 0 bases; nucleotides outside the gene matches: 4. This CDR3 reads CASSQQGSSYNEQFF. CDR3 in DNA: TGTGCCAGCAGTCAACAGGGGAGCTCCTACAATGAGCAGTTCTTC.

The chain is built from TRBV14 and TRBJ2-2; TRBD1 might be the D (6 bases). The ends were cut back, 4 bases at V and 7 bases at J, with 13 bases in the middle. Germline CDR1 is SGHDN and CDR2 is FVKESK. CDR3 length: 14 residues. CDR3 bases: TGTGCCAGCAGCCCCTACGGCAGGGGCGGGGAGCTGTTTTTT. Protein: CASSPYGRGGELFF.